Listed here is a single TCR beta chain. These data originate in a study of blood T cells in healthy people across ages. For the second PCR, which ran for about 6 to 12 cycles, a sample-barcoded 5' primer and a J-beta primer mix were used. MiXCR was run by TCRdb on the 5' RACE reads, yielding one entry per CDR3 protein. Counted here are around 500,000 distinct CDR3 sequences, roughly a quarter occurring once; the ten biggest clones make up approximately 3.5%. Per sample, a minimum of 6.5 million PBMCs were isolated. V shed 2 bases and J shed 7 bases, with 16 bases lying between them. Germline CDR1 and CDR2: SGHKS and YYEKEE (reference sequence). The CDR3 is 15 amino acids. These data were also filed under a second study, of T cells of mothers and their children. This second report adds: In the second PCR, M1S primer introduced barcodes and 2-4 random bases.

The source of this sequence is a boy between 2 and 10 years old in good health. Sequenced sample: blood. The V gene is TRBV5-5, the J gene TRBJ2-1; possible D gene TRBD1, 6 bases. CDR3 sequence reads: CASSFTGTNMNEQFF. The CDR3 region has the DNA TGTGCCAGCAGCTTCACCGGGACAAATATGAATGAGCAGTTCTTC.